The rows below give T cell receptor beta chains drawn from one sample of a study of control samples from healthy donors and cancer patients. The protocol was immunoSEQ multiplex PCR, while the TCRdb copy is restricted to in-frame clones and leaves out a portion. The table records tens of thousands of clones, 65% to 85% of them present only once. Sequenced material: PBMCs. These receptors were obtained from a man in his sixties or seventies with lung cancer. Both conserved end residues are part of each CDR3. Fields, in order: CDR3 length, V gene, D gene, clone size, J gene, CDR3 DNA, CDR3 protein. A D gene is named only where the DNA matches it firmly. For some rows the clone size is stated as once, few or many, or as a class when expanded; others skip it.

14	TRBV14	TRBD2	.	TRBJ2-1	TGTGCCAGCAGCCAAGGAGGGAGGGGCAATGAGCAGTTCTTC	CASSQGGRGNEQFF
15	TRBV5-6	TRBD1	.	TRBJ2-2	TGTGCCAGCAGCTCGGACAGGGCTTACACCGGGGAGCTGTTTTTT	CASSSDRAYTGELFF
16	TRBV5-8	.	.	TRBJ1-3	TGTGCCAGCAGCTTAGGAATTACCAGCTCTGGAAACACCATATATTTT	CASSLGITSSGNTIYF
16	TRBV30	TRBD1	.	TRBJ2-3	TGTGCCTCCGACCCTGGACAGGTGGCATACACAGATACGCAGTATTTT	CASDPGQVAYTDTQYF
15	TRBV7-2	.	.	TRBJ2-2	TGTGCCAGCAGTCCTCAACAGGGAGGGGGCCGGGAGCTGTTTTTT	CASSPQQGGGRELFF
15	TRBV18	TRBD2	.	TRBJ2-5	TGTGCCAGCTCACCCGGATTAGCGGGGCAAGAGACCCAGTACTTC	CASSPGLAGQETQYF
16	TRBV11-2	.	.	TRBJ1-3	TGTGCCAGCAGCTTTGCAGCACCTGCTTCTGGAAACACCATATATTTT	CASSFAAPASGNTIYF
15	TRBV5-8	.	once	TRBJ2-2	TGTGCCAGCAGCCCCACGGGACAGAACACCGGGGAGCTGTTTTTT	CASSPTGQNTGELFF
15	TRBV5-1	TRBD2	.	TRBJ2-3	TGCGCCAGCAGCTTCCTAGCGGGGGCGGCAGATACGCAGTATTTT	CASSFLAGAADTQYF
15	TRBV5-1	TRBD2	.	TRBJ2-7	TGCGCCAGCAGCTTGGTGGCTAGCGGTAATTACGAGCAGTACTTC	CASSLVASGNYEQYF
16	TRBV19	TRBD2	.	TRBJ2-1	TGTGCCAGTAGTACCATAGCGGGGAGCTCCTACAATGAGCAGTTCTTC	CASSTIAGSSYNEQFF
17	TRBV6-1	TRBD2	.	TRBJ2-2	TGTGCCAGCAGTGCGCCCCTTCGCGGGGGGTTAACCGGGGAGCTGTTTTTT	CASSAPLRGGLTGELFF
17	TRBV6-2/TRBV6-3	TRBD2	.	TRBJ2-7	TGTGCCAGCAGTTACTCGAGTAAAAGCGGGGGGGTCTACGAGCAGTACTTC	CASSYSSKSGGVYEQYF
19	TRBV5-1	TRBD2	.	TRBJ2-7	TGCGCCAGCAGCTTGGGTACCCTCCGATCCAGGACTAGAACCTACGAGCAGTACTTC	CASSLGTLRSRTRTYEQYF
15	TRBV18	.	few	TRBJ1-3	TGTGCCAGCTCACCACCGTGGGGCATTGCGGACACCATATATTTT	CASSPPWGIADTIYF
15	TRBV11-2	TRBD1	few	TRBJ2-1	TGTGCCAGCAGGTGGACAGGGGGCACCTACAATGAGCAGTTCTTC	CASRWTGGTYNEQFF
16	TRBV18	TRBD1	.	TRBJ1-6	TGTGCCAGCTCACCACGATCAGACAGGGTTAATTCACCCCTCCACTTT	CASSPRSDRVNSPLHF
14	TRBV5-1	.	.	TRBJ1-1	TGCGCCAGCAGTTTTCCCGGGACGTCGACTGAAGCTTTCTTT	CASSFPGTSTEAFF
14	TRBV19	TRBD1	few	TRBJ2-4	TGTGCCAGTAGTCCGAGACAGGGCGTTGACATTCAGTACTTC	CASSPRQGVDIQYF
14	TRBV7-6	.	.	TRBJ2-7	TGTGCCAGCAGCCCCAGGCTACTCTTTGACGAGCAGTACTTC	CASSPRLLFDEQYF